The 24 T cell receptor beta chains presented below share a single source sample, sequenced in a study of blood T cell repertoires in COVID-19. Repertoires were generated with immunoSEQ multiplex PCR, while TCRdb's copy carries only in-frame clones and drops some. The sample contains under 250,000 clones, roughly 85% of which appear only once. Sequencing input: PBMCs or T cells enriched from blood (not recorded which). The receptors were sampled from a woman between 45 and 60 years old with acute COVID-19.

J is TRBJ1-5 and V is TRBV7-8; 7 bases map to TRBD1. The trim removed 5 bases at V and 2 bases at J, leaving 12 bases unmatched. CDR1 and CDR2 (germline): SGHVS, FQNEAQ. CDR3 length: 17 amino acids. The CDR3: CASSPDRAMWGNQPQHF. CDR3 in DNA: TGTGCCAGCAGCCCTGACAGGGCCATGTGGGGCAATCAGCCCCAGCATTTT.

The chain joins TRBV6-2 or TRBV6-3 to TRBJ2-7, with 9 positions matching TRBD2. CDR1 and CDR2 from the germline V gene are MNHEY and SVGEGT. This CDR3 is 16 amino acids long. The V gene end was trimmed by 5 bases and the J gene end by 4 bases; junction bases not matched to a gene: 12. The DNA for the CDR3 is TGTGCCAGCAGTAAACCAGCGGGGGGCCCCTTTTACGAGCAGTACTTC. Amino acid sequence: CASSKPAGGPFYEQYF.

The genes are TRBV3-1 (or the pseudogene TRBV3-2) and TRBJ2-5; TRBD2 matches at 10 bases. J lost 4 bases, V lost 2 bases, and 4 bases had no gene match. CDR1 is LGHDT, CDR2 YNNKEL, per germline (reference sequence). The CDR3 has 15 residues. The CDR3 spells CASSQRAGGRETQYF. The CDR3 DNA reads TGTGCCAGCAGCCAAAGAGCGGGGGGGCGAGAGACCCAGTACTTC.

The chain recombines TRBV6-5 with TRBJ1-4; D not resolved. Germline CDR1 reads MNHEY; CDR2 reads SVGAGI. V lost 2 bases to trimming and J lost 3 bases, with 10 bases between them. This CDR3 is 15 amino acids long. The CDR3 bases are TGTGCCAGCAGTTACACGACCGGGTCTAATGAAAAACTGTTTTTT. Its translation: CASSYTTGSNEKLFF.

This chain connects TRBV4-1 to TRBJ1-2; 7 bases are a match to TRBD1. V lost 5 bases to trimming and J lost 1 base; unmatched junction nucleotides: 13. CDR1 is MGHRA, CDR2 YSYEKL, per germline. CDR3 length: 17 residues. CDR3 region: CASSDIGQAVRNYGYTF. CDR3 in DNA: TGCGCCAGCAGCGATATCGGACAGGCGGTTCGTAACTATGGCTACACCTTC.

The gene calls are TRBV11-2 and TRBJ1-4, with D perhaps TRBD1 (5 bases). This CDR3 comprises 13 residues. Germline-derived CDR1 and CDR2 are SGHAT and FQNNGV. With 4 bases removed from V and 7 bases from J, the gap between germline ends came to 10 bases. CDR3 DNA: TGTGCCAGCAGCTGGGAGGGACCTGAAAAACTGTTTTTT. Amino acid sequence: CASSWEGPEKLFF.

The chain has TRBV6-1 and TRBJ1-2; 8 bases agree with TRBD1. The CDR3 is 16 amino acids. V lost 2 bases to trimming and J lost 5 bases; unmatched junction nucleotides: 10. CDR1 and CDR2 (germline): MNHNS, SASEGT. As DNA, the CDR3 is TGTGCCAGCAGTGAAAGGGGGGACAGGCGACCTTATGGCTACACCTTC. Amino acids: CASSERGDRRPYGYTF.

The chain employs TRBV4-2 and TRBJ1-4, with D hard to call. Trimming removed 0 bases at V and 4 bases at J, with 15 bases between. This CDR3 has 17 residues. CDR1 and CDR2 (germline): LGHNA, YNFKEQ. CDR3 nucleotides: TGTGCCAGCAGCCAAGATCGGGGTCGACGTAATAATGAAAAACTGTTTTTT. Translating it yields CASSQDRGRRNNEKLFF.

The chain combines TRBV5-1 with TRBJ1-6, with TRBD1 matching over 9 bases. The CDR3 totals 16 residues. The J segment lost 5 bases and the V segment lost 5 bases, leaving 8 bases of the junction unmatched. Germline V gene sequence: CDR1 SGHRS, CDR2 YFSETQ. CDR3 region: CASRRTGVRNNSPLHF. In nucleotides, the CDR3 is TGCGCCAGCAGACGGACAGGGGTTCGGAATAATTCACCCCTCCACTTT.

Points on this clone: Other DNA sequences in this sample translate to the same CDR3. The chain is built from TRBV7-2 and TRBJ1-2, with 7 bases fitting TRBD1. The ends lost 0 bases at V and 8 bases at J; junction bases unmatched: 6. CDR1 is SGHTA, CDR2 FQGNSA, per germline. This CDR3 region has 14 residues. The CDR3, as DNA: TGTGCCAGCAGCTTAGCAAGACAGGGTGGAGGCTACACCTTC. Translation gives CASSLARQGGGYTF.

V is TRBV29-1 and J is TRBJ2-3, with a weak D call TRBD2 (7 bases). V lost 7 bases, J lost 2 bases, and 16 bases lay in between. The CDR3 has 14 amino acids. The germline V gene encodes CDR1 SQVTM and CDR2 ANQGSEA. In nucleotides, the CDR3 is TGCAGCGGTCGAGGGGGGGCCATCACAGATACGCAGTATTTT. It is translated as CSGRGGAITDTQYF.

V gene TRBV19 combines with J gene TRBJ1-1; D perhaps matches TRBD1 (6 bases). CDR3 length: 13 residues. V was shortened by 7 bases and J by 1 base, with 10 bases between the two germline ends. Germline CDR1 reads LNHDA; CDR2 reads SQIVND (reference sequence). The CDR3 loop is CASIRTENTEAFF. CDR3 DNA: TGTGCCAGTATCAGGACAGAGAACACTGAAGCTTTCTTT.

The chain has TRBV3-1 (or the pseudogene TRBV3-2) and TRBJ1-4; the D gene is possibly TRBD1 (6 bases). V lost 5 bases and J 3 bases, leaving 10 bases between the germline ends. The CDR3 sequence is 14 residues long. Per germline, CDR1 LGHDT and CDR2 YNNKEL (reference sequence). CDR3 nucleotides: TGTGCCAGCAGCTGGACAGTAGCTAATGAAAAACTGTTTTTT. It encodes CASSWTVANEKLFF.

The sample holds a few counts of this clone. The rearrangement joins TRBV6-2 or TRBV6-3 to TRBJ1-6; D possibly corresponds to TRBD1 (5 bases). There are 15 residues in the CDR3. V lost 6 bases to trimming and J lost 11 bases, with 20 bases between them. Germline CDR1 and CDR2: MNHEY and SVGEGT. The CDR3 spells CASSRPRGTRAPLHF. The CDR3 DNA reads as TGTGCCAGCAGCCGCCCTCGCGGGACGCGGGCACCCCTCCACTTT.

V usage is TRBV30 and J usage is TRBJ1-4; a weak D match, TRBD1 (5 bases). The V and J ends lost 1 base and 3 bases respectively, with 6 bases between them. Germline CDR1 GTSNPN, CDR2 SVGIG (reference sequence). CDR3 length equals 13 residues. CDR3 amino acids: CAWSGQPNEKLFF. In DNA form, the CDR3 reads TGTGCCTGGAGTGGACAGCCTAATGAAAAACTGTTTTTT.

The chain is built from TRBV19 and TRBJ1-1; D call uncertain. The length of the CDR3 is 13 residues. V shed 7 bases and J shed 2 bases, with 11 bases lying between them. Germline V gene sequence: CDR1 LNHDA, CDR2 SQIVND (reference sequence). Written as DNA, the CDR3 is TGTGCCAGTAATCTGACACCAAACACTGAAGCTTTCTTT. It encodes CASNLTPNTEAFF.

The rearrangement uses TRBV6-2 or TRBV6-3 and TRBJ1-5; D unclear. Trimming cost V 2 bases and J 1 base, with 12 bases left between them. The CDR3 is 16 residues long. Germline CDR1 is MNHEY and CDR2 is SVGEGT. CDR3 region: CASSYDYFSSNQPQHF. The CDR3 nucleotides are TGTGCCAGCAGTTACGACTACTTTTCGAGCAATCAGCCCCAGCATTTT.

This chain connects TRBV7-9 to TRBJ1-5, with TRBD1 matching over 9 bases. The ends lost 6 bases at V and 0 bases at J; junction bases unmatched: 3. Per the germline V gene, CDR1 is SEHNR and CDR2 is FQNEAQ (reference sequence). CDR3 size: 15 residues. As DNA, the CDR3 is TGTGCCAGCAGTCGACAGGGGGATAGCAATCAGCCCCAGCATTTT. It specifies CASSRQGDSNQPQHF.

The rearrangement links TRBV7-2 to TRBJ2-7; the match to TRBD1 covers 7 bases. This CDR3 comprises 15 residues. Germline loops: CDR1 SGHTA, CDR2 FQGNSA. Unmatched junction bases numbered 4, after V lost 1 base and J lost 1 base. The CDR3 nucleotides are TGTGCCAGCAGCTTAGTGCAGGGGGTTTCCTACGAGCAGTACTTC. It specifies CASSLVQGVSYEQYF. The variable domain in full, completed from reference TRBV7-2 and TRBJ2-7, reads GAGVSQSPSNKVTEKGKDVELRCDPISGHTALYWYRQSLGQGLEFLIYFQGNSAPDKSGLPSDRFSAERTGGSVSTLTIQRTQQEDSAVYLCASSLVQGVSYEQYFGPGTRLTVT.

This chain joins TRBV5-1 and TRBJ2-7, with TRBD1 matching 9 bases. CDR3 length: 17 residues. V lost 2 bases, J lost 7 bases, and 16 bases stayed unmatched. Germline-derived CDR1 and CDR2 are SGHRS and YFSETQ. This CDR3 reads CASSFYARGQGIREQYF. CDR3 sequence (DNA): TGCGCCAGCAGCTTTTACGCGCGGGGACAGGGAATAAGGGAGCAGTACTTC. Complete variable domain (other parts from reference TRBV5-1 and TRBJ2-7): KAGVTQTPRYLIKTRGQQVTLSCSPISGHRSVSWYQQTPGQGLQFLFEYFSETQRNKGNFPGRFSGRQFSNSRSEMNVSTLELGDSALYLCASSFYARGQGIREQYFGPGTRLTVT.

V is TRBV6-5 and J is TRBJ2-7; 10 nucleotides match TRBD1. Germline CDR1 MNHEY, CDR2 SVGAGI. The length of the CDR3 is 14 residues. Germline trimming cut 6 bases from V and 4 bases from J; bases unmatched to any gene: 6. This CDR3 is CASSRDRGQYEQYF. The CDR3 DNA is TGTGCCAGCAGCCGTGACAGGGGGCAATACGAGCAGTACTTC.

V usage is TRBV18 and J usage is TRBJ2-3; a possible D gene is TRBD2 (5 bases). V was pared by 4 bases and J by 5 bases, with 16 bases between. This CDR3 is 15 amino acids long. The V gene's germline CDR1 is KGHSH and CDR2 LQKENI. In nucleotides, the CDR3 is TGTGCCAGCTCACGCGGCGGGTTTTGGGAAGATACGCAGTATTTT. It is translated as CASSRGGFWEDTQYF.

The chain uses TRBV12-5 and TRBJ1-2; 7 bases align to TRBD1. V shed 6 bases, J shed 8 bases, and the junction held 15 bases outside the gene matches. CDR3 length: 15 amino acids. Per germline, CDR1 LGHNT and CDR2 FRNRAP. In DNA form, the CDR3 reads TGTGCTAGTGGGGGACTTCGGAATACAGGGGTCGGCTACACCTTC. Its protein is CASGGLRNTGVGYTF.

The chain links TRBV27 to TRBJ2-5, with TRBD2 identical over 12 bases. CDR1 and CDR2 (germline): MNHEY, SMNVEV (reference sequence). The CDR3 has 16 residues. The V gene end was trimmed by 4 bases and the J gene end by 5 bases; junction bases not matched to a gene: 8. CDR3 in amino acids: CASSSTTSGGWETQYF. CDR3 DNA sequence: TGTGCCAGCAGTTCAACGACTAGCGGGGGCTGGGAGACCCAGTACTTC.